The rows below give T cell receptor beta chains drawn from one sample of a study of blood T cells in healthy people across ages. Via MiXCR, TCRdb re-called the 5' RACE reads, giving one row per CDR3 protein. The sample lists around 1.7 million distinct CDR3 sequences; approximately 28% were seen once. Sequenced sample: blood. The receptors originated from a woman in her 30s in good health. CDR3s include the opening cysteine and the closing phenylalanine or tryptophan. Fields, in order: J gene, D gene, V gene, clone size, CDR3 protein, CDR3 DNA. A D gene is named only where the DNA matches it firmly. Rows give clone size only sometimes, using once, few, many, or a class for an expanded clone.

j_call: TRBJ1-6; d_call: NA; v_call: TRBV9; clone_size: NA; cdr3_aa: CASRQGAYNSPLHF; cdr3_nt: TGTGCCAGCCGACAAGGGGCGTATAATTCACCCCTCCACTTT
j_call: TRBJ2-7; d_call: TRBD2; v_call: TRBV6-6; clone_size: NA; cdr3_aa: CASSQGLVPEQYF; cdr3_nt: TGTGCCAGCAGTCAGGGACTAGTTCCCGAGCAGTACTTC
j_call: TRBJ1-4; d_call: TRBD1; v_call: TRBV28; clone_size: few; cdr3_aa: CASRRRTGWVEKLFF; cdr3_nt: TGTGCCAGCAGACGTCGGACAGGGTGGGTCGAAAAACTGTTTTTT
j_call: TRBJ1-2; d_call: NA; v_call: TRBV7-9; clone_size: NA; cdr3_aa: CASSPFVNYGYTF; cdr3_nt: TGTGCCAGCAGCCCGTTCGTTAACTATGGCTACACCTTC
j_call: TRBJ1-1; d_call: NA; v_call: TRBV24-1; clone_size: few; cdr3_aa: CSTSDSGNTEAFF; cdr3_nt: TGTTCCACCAGTGATTCCGGGAACACTGAAGCTTTCTTT
j_call: TRBJ1-2; d_call: NA; v_call: TRBV7-2; clone_size: few; cdr3_aa: CASSPLLDDGYTF; cdr3_nt: TGTGCCAGCAGCCCTCTGCTAGACGATGGCTACACCTTC
j_call: TRBJ1-2; d_call: TRBD1; v_call: TRBV7-9; clone_size: many; cdr3_aa: CASSSPRGREDGYTF; cdr3_nt: TGTGCCAGCAGCTCGCCGAGGGGGCGCGAAGATGGCTACACCTTC
j_call: TRBJ2-2; d_call: NA; v_call: TRBV19; clone_size: NA; cdr3_aa: CASSIVGNTGELFF; cdr3_nt: TGTGCCAGTAGTATAGTGGGGAACACCGGGGAGCTGTTTTTT
j_call: TRBJ2-3; d_call: NA; v_call: TRBV12-3/TRBV12-4; clone_size: few; cdr3_aa: CASSFPSRADTQYF; cdr3_nt: TGTGCCAGCAGTTTTCCCTCTAGGGCAGATACGCAGTATTTT
j_call: TRBJ2-7; d_call: TRBD2; v_call: TRBV5-1; clone_size: NA; cdr3_aa: CASSGDYGEQYF; cdr3_nt: TGCGCCAGCAGCGGGGACTACGGCGAGCAGTACTTC
j_call: TRBJ1-2; d_call: NA; v_call: TRBV18; clone_size: few; cdr3_aa: CASSPPPAVGYTF; cdr3_nt: TGTGCCAGCTCACCACCACCGGCAGTTGGCTACACCTTC
j_call: TRBJ2-7; d_call: NA; v_call: TRBV15; clone_size: many; cdr3_aa: CATSRQGLTYEQYF; cdr3_nt: TGTGCCACCAGCAGACAGGGACTTACTTACGAGCAGTACTTC
j_call: TRBJ1-5; d_call: NA; v_call: TRBV12-3/TRBV12-4; clone_size: few; cdr3_aa: CATGHYSNQPQHF; cdr3_nt: TGTGCCACCGGACACTATAGCAATCAGCCCCAGCATTTT
j_call: TRBJ2-1; d_call: NA; v_call: TRBV6-1; clone_size: NA; cdr3_aa: CASILGPRSYGIRYNEQFF; cdr3_nt: TGTGCCAGTATATTGGGGCCACGGAGTTACGGTATCCGCTACAATGAGCAGTTCTTC
j_call: TRBJ2-7; d_call: TRBD2; v_call: TRBV9; clone_size: NA; cdr3_aa: CASSVDAGEAYNEQYF; cdr3_nt: TGTGCCAGCAGCGTAGACGCGGGAGAAGCGTACAATGAGCAGTACTTC
j_call: TRBJ2-1; d_call: NA; v_call: TRBV28; clone_size: NA; cdr3_aa: CASSPSSLANEQFF; cdr3_nt: TGTGCCAGCAGTCCCTCGTCCTTAGCAAATGAGCAGTTCTTC
j_call: TRBJ2-3; d_call: NA; v_call: TRBV29-1; clone_size: many; cdr3_aa: CSVEDPAPDTQYF; cdr3_nt: TGCAGCGTTGAAGATCCAGCCCCGGATACGCAGTATTTT
j_call: TRBJ2-7; d_call: TRBD2; v_call: TRBV19; clone_size: NA; cdr3_aa: CASSYGTSRPYEQYF; cdr3_nt: TGTGCCAGTAGCTACGGGACTAGCAGACCCTACGAGCAGTACTTC
j_call: TRBJ2-1; d_call: NA; v_call: TRBV29-1; clone_size: few; cdr3_aa: CSVEGAEQFF; cdr3_nt: TGCAGCGTTGAGGGCGCTGAGCAGTTCTTC
j_call: TRBJ2-7; d_call: NA; v_call: TRBV4-1; clone_size: few; cdr3_aa: CASSHWPSPPYEQYF; cdr3_nt: TGCGCCAGCAGCCATTGGCCTAGCCCCCCCTACGAGCAGTACTTC
j_call: TRBJ2-1; d_call: NA; v_call: TRBV7-2; clone_size: few; cdr3_aa: CASSTLGNEQFF; cdr3_nt: TGTGCCAGCAGCACCCTGGGGAATGAGCAGTTCTTC
j_call: TRBJ2-7; d_call: TRBD2; v_call: TRBV5-1; clone_size: NA; cdr3_aa: CVSSLTLAGRSSYEQYF; cdr3_nt: TGCGTCAGCAGCCTCACCCTAGCGGGGAGGAGCTCCTACGAGCAGTACTTC